The source of this TCR beta chain is a study of CD8 T cells in ankylosing spondylitis. Using quantitative 5'-RACE with molecular barcodes, the authors made TCR beta libraries. MiXCR was run by TCRdb on the 5' RACE reads, yielding one entry per CDR3 protein. Found here are 25,000 to 35,000 distinct CDR3 sequences, 30% of them singletons; the top ten hold under 60%. The sample holds many counts of this clonotype. Its specificity is not known. The ends were cut back, 3 bases at V and 1 base at J, with 10 bases in the middle. This CDR3 has 14 residues. Germline V gives CDR1 SGDLS, CDR2 YYNGEE. Study-level points and caveats: Significant enrichment of disease-linked clones was reported in matched ankylosing spondylitis synovial fluid. What seemed typical of ankylosing spondylitis blood was a TCR beta motif built from 8 or 9 highly homologous variants.

The sequence came from a male donor with ankylosing spondylitis. J is TRBJ1-1 and V is TRBV9, with a tentative D call TRBD1 (6 bases). The sequencing input was synovial fluid, either unsorted or a sorted T cell fraction (not recorded which). In DNA, the CDR3 is TGTGCCAGCAGCGCCCGACAGGCGAACACTGAAGCTTTCTTT. This codes for CASSARQANTEAFF.